Below, 20 T cell receptor beta chains from the same sample are listed, as sequenced in a study of shared clonotypes between healthy human individuals (dated by TCRdb to about 2020). The library was prepared using the immunoSEQ multiplex PCR assay. This immuneACCESS table, as held by TCRdb, lists in-frame sequences with V and J called but not all clones. Of the missing ones, under half trace to an unresolved V gene in checked studies; the others have no known cause. The sample table holds some 240,000 clones, of which 65% were seen once. The top ten hold 11% of the sample. Sequencing was carried out using memory CD4+ T cells sorted from blood. The cell subset or site label here, explained by the study, means: CD45RA-negative fraction. All receptors come from a young man in good health.

V usage is TRBV5-1 and J usage is TRBJ1-2; 8 positions match TRBD1. V lost 0 bases, J lost 4 bases, and 5 bases stayed unmatched. Germline-derived CDR1 and CDR2 are SGHRS and YFSETQ. This CDR3 comprises 15 residues. CDR3 protein: CASSLAFGQGYGYTF. The CDR3 DNA follows: TGCGCCAGCAGCTTGGCTTTTGGACAGGGCTATGGCTACACCTTC.

In nucleotides, the CDR3 is TGTGCCAGCAGCTTAGTTGCGGGTTATGGCTACACCTTC. The encoded protein is CASSLVAGYGYTF. The genes are TRBV7-2 and TRBJ1-2, with no clear D. There are 13 residues in the CDR3. V was trimmed by 1 base and J by 5 bases, leaving 8 bases between them. Germline lookup yields CDR1 SGHTA and CDR2 FQGNSA.

This chain joins TRBV28 and TRBJ2-6, with D perhaps TRBD2 (5 bases). Germline CDR1 MDHEN, CDR2 SYDVKM. This CDR3 has 14 amino acids. V was cut by 6 bases and J by 0 bases, with 6 bases left in between. The CDR3 here is CASREDSGANVLTF. The CDR3 region has the DNA TGTGCCAGCAGGGAGGACTCTGGGGCCAACGTCCTGACTTTC.

The chain combines TRBV5-4 with TRBJ2-5; 7 positions agree with TRBD2. V shed 4 bases and J 9 bases; nucleotides not matched to a gene: 9. The germline V gene encodes CDR1 SGHNT and CDR2 YYREEE (reference sequence). This CDR3 is 13 amino acids long. CDR3 sequence: CASSRAGPDPQYF. Written as DNA, the CDR3 is TGTGCCAGCAGCCGAGCGGGACCCGATCCCCAGTACTTC.

This clone was seen only once. A much larger clonotype is one base distant, so this may be a read error. CDR3 loop: CASSLEDTQYF. CDR3 DNA sequence: TGTGCCAGCAGCTTGGAAGATACGCAGTATTTT. V is TRBV5-6 and J is TRBJ2-3; D is ambiguous. The V gene lost 0 bases and the J gene lost 5 bases, with 1 base spanning the gap. This CDR3 spans 11 amino acids. Germline V lookup: CDR1 SGHDT, CDR2 YYEEEE.

This clone turned up a few times. This chain uses TRBV18 with TRBJ2-5, with 12 bases matching TRBD1. CDR1 KGHSH and CDR2 LQKENI come from the germline V gene. The CDR3 spans 17 residues. Trimming removed 2 bases from V and 5 bases from J; junction bases left unmatched: 9. The CDR3 loop is CASSPGAGQGAGETQYF. The CDR3, as DNA: TGTGCCAGCTCACCAGGAGCGGGACAGGGGGCTGGGGAGACCCAGTACTTC.

The rearrangement uses TRBV30 and TRBJ2-6; tentative D call: TRBD1 (6 bases). Germline CDR1 and CDR2: GTSNPN and SVGIG (reference sequence). V shed 2 bases and J shed 4 bases, with 15 bases lying between them. The CDR3 runs 16 residues. The CDR3 DNA follows: TGTGCCTGGAGTAACAGACAGGAAACCGGGGCCAACGTCCTGACTTTC. It encodes CAWSNRQETGANVLTF. The variable domain in full, with the rest retrieved from reference TRBV30 and TRBJ2-6, is SQTIHQWPATLVQPVGSPLSLECTVEGTSNPNLYWYRQAAGRGLQLLFYSVGIGQISSEVPQNLSASRPQDRQFILSSKKLLLSDSGFYLCAWSNRQETGANVLTFGAGSRLTVL.

V gene TRBV10-1 combines with J gene TRBJ2-1; TRBD2 matches at 7 bases. Germline CDR1 WNHNN, CDR2 SYGVQD (reference sequence). The CDR3 has 14 amino acids. J gave up 6 bases and V 3 bases, and 5 bases lay outside the gene matches. The CDR3 DNA sequence: TGCGCCAGCAGTGATGCGGGAGAGGCCAATGAGCAGTTCTTC. Encoded protein: CASSDAGEANEQFF.

This chain uses TRBV9 with TRBJ1-4; D might be TRBD1 (5 bases). Looked up from germline, CDR1 is SGDLS and CDR2 is YYNGEE. The CDR3 sequence is 16 residues long. The V end lost 0 bases, the J end lost 3 bases, and 12 bases lay between the germline ends. The CDR3 region has the DNA TGTGCCAGCAGCGTAGATGGGGGAGGACCTAATGAAAAACTGTTTTTT. This codes for CASSVDGGGPNEKLFF.

J is TRBJ1-2 and V is TRBV29-1; TRBD1 aligns across 9 bases. Trimming cost V 7 bases and J 6 bases; bases outside gene matches: 9. The CDR3 is made up of 13 amino acids. Germline V gene sequence: CDR1 SQVTM, CDR2 ANQGSEA. The CDR3 loop is CSGYLQGADGYTF. Here the CDR3 DNA reads TGCAGCGGATACTTACAGGGGGCTGATGGCTACACCTTC.

V and J are TRBV7-9 and TRBJ1-1; TRBD1 might be the D (6 bases). Looked up from germline, CDR1 is SEHNR and CDR2 is FQNEAQ (reference sequence). With 3 bases removed from V and 2 bases from J, the gap between germline ends came to 10 bases. This CDR3 is 14 amino acids long. The CDR3 is CASSFGRGNTEAFF. CDR3 nucleotide sequence: TGTGCCAGCAGCTTCGGCAGGGGAAACACTGAAGCTTTCTTT.

This sequence joins TRBV6-5 and TRBJ1-5; tentative D call: TRBD1 (5 bases). Germline V gene data show CDR1 as MNHEY and CDR2 as SVGAGI. The CDR3 is 14 amino acids. Between the trimmed V and J ends, which lost 2 bases and 5 bases, there was a span of 10 bases. Here the CDR3 DNA reads TGTGCCAGCAGTTACACGGGCAGGGATCAGCCCCAGCATTTT. Amino acids: CASSYTGRDQPQHF.

This clone appeared once. The chain joins TRBV9 to TRBJ2-3, with a weak D call TRBD2 (5 bases). Per the germline V gene, CDR1 is SGDLS and CDR2 is YYNGEE. V lost 0 bases, J lost 4 bases, and 9 bases lay in between. The CDR3 totals 14 residues. In DNA, the CDR3 is TGTGCCAGCAGCGTAGCGGGTAGCGCAGATACGCAGTATTTT. Protein product: CASSVAGSADTQYF.

This clone came up many times. The chain employs TRBV2 and TRBJ2-2; possible D gene TRBD2, 6 bases. V shed 2 bases and J shed 7 bases, with 14 bases lying between them. The CDR3 runs 15 residues. Germline lookup yields CDR1 SNHLY and CDR2 FYNNEI. CDR3 residues: CASSERSGAGGELFF. The CDR3 DNA reads TGTGCCAGCAGTGAAAGGTCGGGAGCTGGCGGGGAGCTGTTTTTT.

V and J are TRBV7-9 and TRBJ1-2; D remains ambiguous. From germline, CDR1 is SEHNR and CDR2 FQNEAQ (reference sequence). V lost 5 bases and J 5 bases, leaving 15 bases between the germline ends. The CDR3 is 14 amino acids. The CDR3 region is CASSPFADAYGYTF. CDR3 nucleotides: TGTGCCAGCAGCCCATTTGCGGACGCATATGGCTACACCTTC.

The chain is built from TRBV10-3 and TRBJ1-5; 10 nucleotides align to TRBD1. The length of the CDR3 is 16 residues. CDR1 and CDR2 from the germline V gene are ENHRY and SYGVKD. The junction had 4 bases not matched to a gene; V was cut back by 4 bases and J by 1 base. The CDR3 DNA is TGTGCCATCAGTGCCTGGGGACAGGGGAGCAATCAGCCCCAGCATTTT. Translating it yields CAISAWGQGSNQPQHF.

The chain has TRBV13 and TRBJ2-7; maybe TRBD2 (5 bases). Germline assignment: CDR1 PRHDT and CDR2 FYEKMQ (reference sequence). This CDR3 has 15 amino acids. Trimming took off 2 bases at V and 0 bases at J, with 11 bases between the two ends. CDR3 residues: CASSLLGKDSYEQYF. CDR3 coding DNA: TGTGCCAGCAGCTTACTCGGGAAGGACTCCTACGAGCAGTACTTC.

The V gene is TRBV10-1, the J gene TRBJ2-1; TRBD1 agrees at 8 bases. Trimming took 5 bases from V and 9 from J; bases not matched to a gene: 12. CDR3 length: 15 amino acids. CDR1 is WNHNN, CDR2 SYGVQD, per germline (reference sequence). The CDR3 is CASSQPSSGGSEQFF. The CDR3 bases are TGCGCCAGCAGTCAGCCCTCCTCAGGGGGCAGTGAGCAGTTCTTC.

The CDR3 loop reads CASRLAGADTGELFF. CDR3 coding DNA: TGCGCCAGCAGACTAGCGGGAGCTGACACCGGGGAGCTGTTTTTT. The chain links TRBV5-1 to TRBJ2-2; 11 bases line up with TRBD2. This CDR3 spans 15 amino acids. V shed 5 bases and J 3 bases; nucleotides not matched to a gene: 3. The V gene's germline CDR1 is SGHRS and CDR2 YFSETQ.

At least ten counts were recorded for this clone. This chain connects TRBV9 to TRBJ2-3; D call uncertain. The CDR3 totals 16 residues. Trimming stripped 3 bases from V and 3 bases from J, with 17 bases between. CDR1 SGDLS and CDR2 YYNGEE come from the germline V gene. In nucleotides, the CDR3 is TGTGCCAGCAGCGGTCACGGCCTAATTGGGACAGATACGCAGTATTTT. Encoded protein: CASSGHGLIGTDTQYF.